This TCR beta chain is drawn from a study of T-cell memory formation after mild COVID-19. Germline CDR1 SEHNR, CDR2 FQNEAQ (reference sequence). The CDR3 is 13 amino acids. V lost 6 bases to trimming and J lost 8 bases, with 16 bases between them. Worth noting for this clonotype: Its antigen is not identified.

Regarding the study as a whole: Among clones contracting day 15 to 85, CD4/CD8 was balanced, whereas later expanders leaned CD4+.

Using its own MiXCR run on the 5' RACE reads, TCRdb lists one record per CDR3 protein. Of hundreds of thousands of distinct CDR3 sequences detected, about a sixth appear once; the ten largest clones hold more than 10%. This sequence was found in an adult woman who had mild COVID-19 (a few samples of this study predate the infection). Cell type and time point are not known. Sequencing input: PBMCs or a T cell subset sorted from them (not recorded which). V and J are TRBV7-9 and TRBJ1-1; D is unclear. The DNA for the CDR3 is TGTGCCAGCAGGCGAATTGGGGTCAACGAAGCTTTCTTT. Translation gives CASRRIGVNEAFF.